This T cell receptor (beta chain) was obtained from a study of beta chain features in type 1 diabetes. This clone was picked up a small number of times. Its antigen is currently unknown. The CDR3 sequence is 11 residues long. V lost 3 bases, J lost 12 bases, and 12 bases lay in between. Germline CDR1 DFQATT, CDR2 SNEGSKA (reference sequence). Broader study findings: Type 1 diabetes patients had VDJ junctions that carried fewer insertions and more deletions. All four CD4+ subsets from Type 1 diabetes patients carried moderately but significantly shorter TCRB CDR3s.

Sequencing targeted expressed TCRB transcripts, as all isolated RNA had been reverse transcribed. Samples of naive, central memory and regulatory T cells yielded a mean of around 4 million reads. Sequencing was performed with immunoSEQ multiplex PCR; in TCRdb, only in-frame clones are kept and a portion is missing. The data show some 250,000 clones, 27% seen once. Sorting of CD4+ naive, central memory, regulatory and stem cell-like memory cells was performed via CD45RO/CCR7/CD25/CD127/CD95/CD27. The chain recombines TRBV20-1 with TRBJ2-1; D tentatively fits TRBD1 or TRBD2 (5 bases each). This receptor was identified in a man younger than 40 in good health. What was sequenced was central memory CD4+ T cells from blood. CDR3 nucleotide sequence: TGCAGTGCTAGGGGACCAGCCTTGCAGTTCTTC. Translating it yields CSARGPALQFF.